This entry lists 8 T cell receptor beta chains sequenced from one sample in a study of T cells after yellow fever vaccination. TCRdb re-called the 5' RACE reads through MiXCR, storing one row per CDR3 protein. In the table there are roughly 330,000 distinct CDR3 sequences, 6.8% of which are singletons. Source: PBMCs, taken around 45 days after the first yellow fever vaccination. The source is a man between 18 and 35 years old who received the YFV17D yellow fever vaccine.

The rearrangement joins TRBV29-1 to TRBJ1-2; TRBD1 aligns across 10 bases. CDR3 length: 13 amino acids. J gave up 6 bases and V 6 bases, and 7 bases lay outside the gene matches. Germline loops: CDR1 SQVTM, CDR2 ANQGSEA. The CDR3 region has the DNA TGCAGCGTGTCGGACAGGGGGATGAATGGCTACACCTTC. Protein sequence: CSVSDRGMNGYTF.

The chain employs TRBV7-9 and TRBJ1-1; perhaps TRBD1 as D (5 bases). The CDR3 sequence is 15 residues long. Germline V gene lookup returns CDR1 SEHNR and CDR2 FQNEAQ (reference sequence). With 0 bases removed from V and 1 base from J, the gap between germline ends came to 9 bases. CDR3 DNA sequence: TGTGCCAGCAGCTTAGCGCAAGGGACGAACACTGAAGCTTTCTTT. Amino acids: CASSLAQGTNTEAFF. The variable domain in full, with the rest retrieved from reference TRBV7-9 and TRBJ1-1, is DTGVSQNPRHKITKRGQNVTFRCDPISEHNRLYWYRQTLGQGPEFLTYFQNEAQLEKSRLLSDRFSAERPKGSFSTLEIQRTEQGDSAMYLCASSLAQGTNTEAFFGQGTRLTVV.

This clonotype was observed at least ten times. This chain uses TRBV7-8 with TRBJ1-4; perhaps TRBD1 as D (6 bases). This CDR3 has 14 amino acids. CDR1 is SGHVS and CDR2 is FQNEAQ in the germline V gene. The ends were cut back, 4 bases at V and 10 bases at J, with 16 bases in the middle. The CDR3 here is CASSYQGGGGKLFF. The DNA for the CDR3 is TGTGCCAGCAGCTACCAAGGGGGGGGCGGAAAACTGTTTTTT.

The chain employs TRBV5-1 and TRBJ2-1; 7 nucleotides agree with TRBD2. With 2 bases clipped from V and 11 bases from J, the junction kept 10 bases outside the gene matches. The CDR3 spans 14 residues. Germline V gene data show CDR1 as SGHRS and CDR2 as YFSETQ. The CDR3 loop is CASSFASGGDQQFF. CDR3 nucleotide sequence: TGCGCCAGCAGCTTCGCTAGCGGAGGGGACCAGCAGTTCTTC.

Comments on this clonotype: Compared with germline, one end of the junction differs, possibly owing to a read error. This chain uses TRBV4-3 with TRBJ2-4; D unresolved. Germline values: CDR1 LGHNA, CDR2 YSLEER. The CDR3 consists of 15 residues. DNA for the CDR3: TGCGCCAGCTGCCACTCCCCTCCAGCCAAAAACATTCAGTACTTC. Translation: CASCHSPPAKNIQYF.

This clonotype was found a few times. The chain carries TRBV5-1 and TRBJ2-1, with TRBD1 matching over 8 bases. Trimming at V came to 5 bases and at J to 1 base, leaving 8 bases not matched to a gene. The CDR3 extends over 16 amino acids. Germline V lookup: CDR1 SGHRS, CDR2 YFSETQ. CDR3 nucleotides: TGCGCCAGCAGTTCTCGACAGGGGATTTCCTACAATGAGCAGTTCTTC. Encoded protein: CASSSRQGISYNEQFF.

As for this clonotype: This clone may be a read error of a much larger clone one base away. The chain links TRBV20-1 to TRBJ1-5; D call uncertain. CDR3 length: 12 amino acids. The germline CDR1 and CDR2 sequences are DFQATT and SNEGSKA (reference sequence). V lost 5 bases, J lost 4 bases, and 9 bases lay in between. CDR3: CSAGSGNQPQHF. In nucleotides, the CDR3 is TGCAGTGCTGGATCGGGGAATCAGCCCCAGCATTTT.

J is TRBJ2-5 and V is TRBV6-5; 10 positions match TRBD1. Looked up from germline, CDR1 is MNHEY and CDR2 is SVGAGI. V dropped 2 bases and J dropped 0; count of bases not matched to a gene: 3. This CDR3 is 16 amino acids long. CDR3 amino acids: CASSYLDRGHQETQYF. CDR3 nucleotide sequence: TGTGCCAGCAGTTACCTAGACAGGGGGCACCAAGAGACCCAGTACTTC.